This T cell receptor beta chain appears in the sequencing data of a study of cytomegalovirus exposure and HLA in healthy donors. Looking at the study overall: Approximately 200 million T cells yielded over 90 million unique TCR beta sequences in earlier analysis. The study's findings and limits: Reportedly, diagnosis of cytomegalovirus status by the classifier showed high specificity and sensitivity.

The PCR was carried out with 60 Vbeta primers and 13 Jbeta primers. As originally analysed: Later work found 74 million or so unique TCR beta chains, with 9.5 million to 14 million shared. Libraries were prepared by immunoSEQ multiplex PCR; TCRdb keeps only in-frame clonotypes and omits some of them. Clonal size and the V and J genes are those of that table, whereas D and trimming came from the DNA. The top ten clones hold approximately 4% of a sample with 140,000 to 150,000 clones, approximately 80% of them seen once. J lost 5 bases, V lost 3 bases, and 6 bases had no gene match. Germline V gives CDR1 MNHNY, CDR2 SVGAGI (reference sequence). There are 15 residues in the CDR3. A note on this clone: Its antigen remains unidentified.

This receptor was obtained from a male donor in good health and CMV-seronegative. This chain joins TRBV6-6 and TRBJ2-1, with 8 bases that match TRBD2. Sequenced input: PBMCs. CDR3: CASSYREGVNNEQFF. CDR3 DNA sequence: TGTGCCAGCAGTTATCGGGAGGGGGTAAACAATGAGCAGTTCTTC.